The present entry profiles one T cell receptor beta chain with its context. This record belongs to a study of blood T cell repertoires in COVID-19. At the level of the study: Sites in the United States, Italy and Spain provided acute and convalescent COVID-19 samples.

Authors' data handling: Using reference gene primer amplification, nucleated cell counts were estimated. TCRdb's copy holds only in-frame clones and misses some; the assay was immunoSEQ multiplex PCR. From that table come the V and J calls and clone size; the DNA was used to work out D and trimming. This table holds around 190,000 clones, more than 80% found once. Sequencing used peripheral blood. This receptor was obtained from a woman in her fifties or sixties with acute or convalescent COVID-19.

The CDR3 region is CASSLSGSGPHRNEQFF. The CDR3 coding sequence is TGTGCCAGCAGCTTAAGCGGGTCAGGCCCACATCGGAATGAGCAGTTCTTC. The rearrangement links TRBV7-9 to TRBJ2-1, with D tentatively TRBD2 (6 bases). The CDR3 has 17 amino acids. CDR1 is SEHNR, CDR2 FQNEAQ, per germline (reference sequence). V lost 2 bases and J 7 bases, leaving 21 bases between the germline ends.